The 10 T cell receptor beta chains presented below share a single source sample, sequenced in a study of T cells after posttransplantation cyclophosphamide. This table comes from immunoSEQ multiplex PCR, and its TCRdb copy is limited to in-frame clones, with some not included. The table has roughly 1,400 clones, around 85% seen once. Busulfan-fludarabine conditioning, marrow transplant, and cyclophosphamide on days +3 and +4 were administered. Sample: CD4+ T cells sorted from PBMCs, taken about 220 days after allogeneic stem cell transplant with posttransplant cyclophosphamide. Receptors originate from a female patient in her sixties who received an allogeneic stem cell transplant from an unrelated donor, was CMV-positive, and had acute GVHD only. These T cells may partly come from the graft donor.

CDR3 sequence reads: CASRPAQANTGELFF. CDR3 coding DNA: TGTGCCAGCAGACCGGCACAGGCGAACACCGGGGAGCTGTTTTTT. The V call is TRBV6-6, the J call TRBJ2-2; maybe TRBD1 (5 bases). The CDR3 is made up of 15 amino acids. Germline V gene sequence: CDR1 MNHNY, CDR2 SVGAGI (reference sequence). Between the trimmed V and J ends, which lost 6 bases and 0 bases, there was a span of 11 bases.

This chain uses TRBV7-9 with TRBJ2-6, with D maybe TRBD2 (7 bases). The V and J ends lost 4 bases and 4 bases respectively, with 20 bases between them. This CDR3 is 18 amino acids long. Germline V gives CDR1 SEHNR, CDR2 FQNEAQ (reference sequence). The CDR3 is CASSYGGRETPGANVLTF. The DNA of the CDR3 is TGTGCCAGCAGCTACGGGGGGCGCGAGACTCCGGGGGCCAACGTCCTGACTTTC.

This rearrangement joins TRBV5-1 to TRBJ2-1, with a weak D call TRBD1 (6 bases). This CDR3 is built from 14 residues. The germline V and J ends were trimmed by 6 bases and 4 bases, with 14 bases remaining between them. CDR1 is SGHRS and CDR2 is YFSETQ in the germline V gene. The CDR3 reads CASNNGQTYNEQFF. The CDR3 DNA reads as TGCGCCAGCAATAACGGACAGACTTACAATGAGCAGTTCTTC. The entire variable domain, with the rest obtained from reference TRBV5-1 and TRBJ2-1, is as follows: KAGVTQTPRYLIKTRGQQVTLSCSPISGHRSVSWYQQTPGQGLQFLFEYFSETQRNKGNFPGRFSGRQFSNSRSEMNVSTLELGDSALYLCASNNGQTYNEQFFGPGTRLTVL.

The chain has TRBV4-1 and TRBJ2-5; 7 positions match TRBD2. Unmatched junction bases numbered 9, after V lost 3 bases and J lost 5 bases. The length of the CDR3 is 15 residues. Per germline, CDR1 MGHRA and CDR2 YSYEKL. CDR3 amino acids: CASSHPRGLWETQYF. The CDR3, as DNA: TGCGCCAGCAGCCACCCAAGGGGACTATGGGAGACCCAGTACTTC.

The sample holds a few counts of this clone. The chain is built from TRBV10-2 and TRBJ2-5; D not resolved. The V end lost 7 bases, the J end lost 1 base, and 10 bases lay between the germline ends. This CDR3 region has 13 residues. CDR1 is WSHSY and CDR2 is SAAADI in the germline V gene. CDR3 bases: TGCGCCAGCACGTTCGCAGTCCAAGAGACCCAGTACTTC. Translating it yields CASTFAVQETQYF.

This rearrangement joins TRBV6-5 to TRBJ2-3, with D hard to call. Germline V CDR1 and CDR2: MNHEY, SVGAGI. The CDR3 is made up of 13 amino acids. With 0 bases removed from V and 6 bases from J, the gap between germline ends came to 7 bases. Here the CDR3 reads CASSYSRLDTQYF. The CDR3 nucleotides read TGTGCCAGCAGTTACTCTCGGTTGGATACGCAGTATTTT.

This chain's CDR3 is CASSRTGHGYTF. In DNA, the CDR3 is TGTGCCAGCAGTAGGACAGGGCATGGCTACACCTTC. The J gene is TRBJ1-2, the V gene TRBV25-1; 8 bases fit TRBD1. The length of the CDR3 is 12 residues. V gave up 5 bases and J gave up 6 bases; unmatched junction bases: 2. Per the germline V gene, CDR1 is MGHDK and CDR2 is SYGVNS.

The chain carries TRBV10-3 and TRBJ2-2; TRBD1 is a possible D gene (6 bases). The CDR3 has 15 amino acids. The V end was cut by 4 bases, the J end by 2 bases, with 11 bases between. Germline CDR1 ENHRY, CDR2 SYGVKD. The CDR3 is CAISGQARNTGELFF. The DNA for the CDR3 is TGTGCCATCAGTGGACAGGCTAGAAACACCGGGGAGCTGTTTTTT.

This rearrangement joins TRBV29-1 to TRBJ2-7, with D maybe TRBD1 (7 bases). The V gene's germline CDR1 is SQVTM and CDR2 ANQGSEA. This CDR3 is 13 amino acids long. V was cut by 4 bases and J by 1 base, with 11 bases left in between. As DNA, the CDR3 is TGCAGCGTTGGGGCGGGACAGTCCTACGAGCAGTACTTC. Translating gives CSVGAGQSYEQYF.

The chain recombines TRBV27 with TRBJ2-5; 8 positions match TRBD2. V shed 5 bases and J 5 bases; nucleotides not matched to a gene: 7. Germline values: CDR1 MNHEY, CDR2 SMNVEV (reference sequence). CDR3 size: 14 residues. This CDR3 reads CASSLKRGRETQYF. CDR3 bases: TGTGCCAGCAGTCTTAAGCGGGGGCGGGAGACCCAGTACTTC.